This T cell receptor (beta chain) derives from a study of a mutant IDH1 vaccine in newly diagnosed glioma. Turning to the study itself: Vaccine dosing followed radiotherapy by 4-6 weeks, or accompanied temozolomide cycles. Most patients had received both radiotherapy and temozolomide, the prior options being radiotherapy, temozolomide, or both. Sex among treated patients split about 60% male, approximately 40% female; mean age was roughly 40 years.

V lost 6 bases, J lost 2 bases, and 8 bases stayed unmatched. The CDR3 runs 16 residues. Germline V gene data show CDR1 as MGHDK and CDR2 as SYGVNS. Details on this clone: As yet, its antigen is unknown.

Stated time point: week 47, end of study. Vaccine doses each comprised 300 ug of mutant IDH1 20-mer peptide, with topical imiquimod. Regarding the study as a whole: Pseudoprogression apparently lacked any relation to changes in top peripheral T cell clonotypes.

The data were produced by immunoSEQ multiplex PCR, yet TCRdb's version contains in-frame clones alone and is incomplete. The table records around 94,000 clones, approximately 89% of them present only once. The receptor comes from a woman aged 50 to 60 with glioma. Specimen: PBMCs, collected from a glioma patient whose treatment included an IDH1 peptide vaccine. The rearrangement links TRBV25-1 to TRBJ2-7; TRBD2 aligns across 12 bases. CDR3 bases: TGTGCCAGCAGCCCTAGCGGGAGGGCCCGGCCCTACGAGCAGTACTTC. Translating it yields CASSPSGRARPYEQYF.